The rows below give T cell receptor beta chains drawn from one sample of a study of blood T cell repertoires in COVID-19. The protocol was immunoSEQ multiplex PCR, while the TCRdb copy is restricted to in-frame clones and leaves out a portion. The sample lists about 76,000 clones, roughly three quarters occurring once. The sample comprised peripheral blood. Receptor source: a man aged 70 or older with acute or convalescent COVID-19. CDR3s include the opening cysteine and the closing phenylalanine or tryptophan. The D gene is left open where the match is weak. Clone size is shown for a subset of rows, as once, few, many or a class of expanded clone.

d_gene: TRBD1; abundance: -; v_gene: TRBV14; j_gene: TRBJ2-1; CDR3aa: CASSQEDRADEQFF; CDR3nt: TGTGCCAGCAGCCAAGAAGACAGGGCGGATGAGCAGTTCTTC
d_gene: -; abundance: -; v_gene: TRBV7-3; j_gene: TRBJ2-5; CDR3aa: CASSERPGVDQGTQYF; CDR3nt: TGTGCCAGCAGCGAACGCCCGGGGGTGGACCAAGGGACCCAGTACTTC
d_gene: TRBD1; abundance: -; v_gene: TRBV28; j_gene: TRBJ2-1; CDR3aa: CAAGQDYNEQFF; CDR3nt: TGTGCCGCAGGACAGGACTACAATGAGCAGTTCTTC
d_gene: -; abundance: -; v_gene: TRBV6-5; j_gene: TRBJ1-6; CDR3aa: CASWGGSPLHF; CDR3nt: TGTGCCAGCTGGGGGGGATCACCCCTCCACTTT
d_gene: TRBD1; abundance: -; v_gene: TRBV6-5; j_gene: TRBJ2-1; CDR3aa: CASSGTGGSYNEQFF; CDR3nt: TGTGCCAGCAGCGGGACAGGGGGCTCCTACAATGAGCAGTTCTTC
d_gene: -; abundance: once; v_gene: TRBV6-2/TRBV6-3; j_gene: TRBJ1-6; CDR3aa: CASSPSLAYNSPLHF; CDR3nt: TGTGCCAGCAGTCCCAGTCTCGCCTATAATTCACCCCTCCACTTT
d_gene: -; abundance: -; v_gene: TRBV7-3; j_gene: TRBJ2-1; CDR3aa: CASSLKDEGHNEQFF; CDR3nt: TGTGCCAGCAGCTTAAAGGACGAGGGCCACAATGAGCAGTTCTTC
d_gene: -; abundance: few; v_gene: TRBV7-2; j_gene: TRBJ2-7; CDR3aa: CASSRGLRTYEQYF; CDR3nt: TGTGCCAGCAGCAGGGGACTGCGAACCTACGAGCAGTACTTC
d_gene: TRBD2; abundance: -; v_gene: TRBV24-1; j_gene: TRBJ2-1; CDR3aa: CATRETSVNEQFF; CDR3nt: TGTGCCACCAGGGAGACTAGCGTCAATGAGCAGTTCTTC
d_gene: TRBD2; abundance: -; v_gene: TRBV28; j_gene: TRBJ2-2; CDR3aa: CASSSTSRNTGELFF; CDR3nt: TGTGCCAGCAGTTCGACTAGCAGGAACACCGGGGAGCTGTTTTTT
d_gene: -; abundance: few; v_gene: TRBV9; j_gene: TRBJ2-3; CDR3aa: CASSAVPDTQYF; CDR3nt: TGTGCCAGCAGCGCCGTTCCAGATACGCAGTATTTT
d_gene: TRBD2; abundance: -; v_gene: TRBV14; j_gene: TRBJ2-3; CDR3aa: CASSHLAGGYTDTQYF; CDR3nt: TGTGCCAGCAGTCACTTAGCGGGAGGATACACAGATACGCAGTATTTT
d_gene: -; abundance: -; v_gene: TRBV14; j_gene: TRBJ2-3; CDR3aa: CASSPNLEGGTQYF; CDR3nt: TGTGCCAGCAGCCCGAATCTAGAGGGAGGTACGCAGTATTTT
d_gene: -; abundance: -; v_gene: TRBV4-1; j_gene: TRBJ2-1; CDR3aa: CASSRRDNEQFF; CDR3nt: TGCGCCAGCAGCCGCCGAGATAATGAGCAGTTCTTC
d_gene: TRBD1; abundance: -; v_gene: TRBV5-1; j_gene: TRBJ1-4; CDR3aa: CASRWDRGHEKLFF; CDR3nt: TGCGCCAGCAGGTGGGACAGGGGGCATGAAAAACTGTTTTTT
d_gene: -; abundance: -; v_gene: TRBV5-1; j_gene: TRBJ2-5; CDR3aa: CASSLAPANQETQYF; CDR3nt: TGCGCCAGCAGCTTGGCTCCAGCGAACCAAGAGACCCAGTACTTC
d_gene: -; abundance: -; v_gene: TRBV7-9; j_gene: TRBJ2-1; CDR3aa: CASSSPPTNEQFF; CDR3nt: TGTGCCAGCAGCTCTCCGCCCACAAATGAGCAGTTCTTC
d_gene: TRBD2; abundance: -; v_gene: TRBV27; j_gene: TRBJ2-7; CDR3aa: CASSGTSGYYEQYF; CDR3nt: TGTGCCAGCAGCGGGACTAGCGGGTACTACGAGCAGTACTTC
d_gene: TRBD1; abundance: few; v_gene: TRBV5-1; j_gene: TRBJ2-7; CDR3aa: CASSLGGTALYEQYF; CDR3nt: TGCGCCAGCAGCTTGGGAGGGACAGCCCTTTACGAGCAGTACTTC
d_gene: TRBD2; abundance: -; v_gene: TRBV6-5; j_gene: TRBJ2-5; CDR3aa: CASSYSGGAGEETQYF; CDR3nt: TGTGCCAGCAGTTACTCCGGGGGAGCGGGAGAGGAGACCCAGTACTTC
d_gene: TRBD2; abundance: -; v_gene: TRBV6-2/TRBV6-3; j_gene: TRBJ2-1; CDR3aa: CASSYSIRTSGRNEQFF; CDR3nt: TGTGCCAGCAGTTACTCGATCCGCACTAGCGGGAGGAATGAGCAGTTCTTC
d_gene: TRBD2; abundance: -; v_gene: TRBV28; j_gene: TRBJ2-7; CDR3aa: CASSWGLAAPYEQYF; CDR3nt: TGTGCCAGCAGTTGGGGTCTAGCGGCCCCCTACGAGCAGTACTTC
d_gene: TRBD1; abundance: few; v_gene: TRBV29-1; j_gene: TRBJ1-2; CDR3aa: CSVAGTGHGYTF; CDR3nt: TGCAGCGTGGCCGGGACAGGGCATGGCTACACCTTC
d_gene: TRBD2; abundance: -; v_gene: TRBV5-6; j_gene: TRBJ2-2; CDR3aa: CASSLTASGFTGELFF; CDR3nt: TGTGCCAGCAGCTTGACTGCTAGCGGATTTACCGGGGAGCTGTTTTTT
d_gene: -; abundance: few; v_gene: TRBV10-3; j_gene: TRBJ2-7; CDR3aa: CAISEGRGRAEQYF; CDR3nt: TGTGCCATCAGTGAAGGTCGAGGGAGAGCCGAGCAGTACTTC
d_gene: TRBD1; abundance: -; v_gene: TRBV6-2/TRBV6-3; j_gene: TRBJ2-7; CDR3aa: CASSSWGEGAYEQYF; CDR3nt: TGTGCCAGCAGTTCTTGGGGTGAGGGGGCATACGAGCAGTACTTC
d_gene: -; abundance: -; v_gene: TRBV27; j_gene: TRBJ2-5; CDR3aa: CASSLIYLGTTQETQYF; CDR3nt: TGTGCCAGCAGTTTGATTTATCTCGGGACAACACAAGAGACCCAGTACTTC
d_gene: TRBD1; abundance: -; v_gene: TRBV11-2; j_gene: TRBJ2-5; CDR3aa: CASSSTGVLETQYF; CDR3nt: TGTGCCAGCAGCTCGACAGGGGTTTTAGAGACCCAGTACTTC
d_gene: -; abundance: -; v_gene: TRBV3-1/TRBV3-2; j_gene: TRBJ1-5; CDR3aa: CASSQTGNNQPQHF; CDR3nt: TGTGCCAGCAGCCAAACAGGGAACAATCAGCCCCAGCATTTT
d_gene: TRBD1; abundance: -; v_gene: TRBV5-1; j_gene: TRBJ2-5; CDR3aa: CASSFGQVEETQYF; CDR3nt: TGCGCCAGCAGCTTTGGACAGGTGGAAGAGACCCAGTACTTC
d_gene: TRBD2; abundance: -; v_gene: TRBV11-3; j_gene: TRBJ2-3; CDR3aa: CASSLRLAGVSTADTQYF; CDR3nt: TGTGCCAGCAGCTTAAGGCTAGCGGGAGTTTCTACGGCAGATACGCAGTATTTT
d_gene: TRBD1; abundance: -; v_gene: TRBV18; j_gene: TRBJ1-5; CDR3aa: CASSPGQGNQPQHF; CDR3nt: TGTGCCAGCTCACCGGGACAGGGTAATCAGCCCCAGCATTTT
d_gene: TRBD1; abundance: -; v_gene: TRBV5-8; j_gene: TRBJ2-2; CDR3aa: CASSLGRGTTGELFF; CDR3nt: TGTGCCAGCAGCTTGGGCAGGGGGACCACCGGGGAGCTGTTTTTT
d_gene: TRBD2; abundance: -; v_gene: TRBV19; j_gene: TRBJ2-5; CDR3aa: CASTGLAGETQYF; CDR3nt: TGTGCCAGTACCGGACTAGCGGGAGAGACCCAGTACTTC
d_gene: -; abundance: once; v_gene: TRBV28; j_gene: TRBJ1-5; CDR3aa: CASSPGYQPQHF; CDR3nt: TGTGCCAGCAGCCCAGGGTATCAGCCCCAGCATTTT
d_gene: -; abundance: -; v_gene: TRBV27; j_gene: TRBJ1-1; CDR3aa: CASSLSAYRQVNTEAFF; CDR3nt: TGTGCCAGCAGTTTATCCGCCTATAGACAGGTGAACACTGAAGCTTTCTTT
d_gene: -; abundance: -; v_gene: TRBV3-1/TRBV3-2; j_gene: TRBJ2-2; CDR3aa: CASSLNSNTGELFF; CDR3nt: TGTGCCAGCAGCCTAAACTCGAACACCGGGGAGCTGTTTTTT
d_gene: -; abundance: -; v_gene: TRBV28; j_gene: TRBJ1-4; CDR3aa: CASSPRTSTNEKLFF; CDR3nt: TGTGCCAGCAGTCCTCGGACATCAACTAATGAAAAACTGTTTTTT
d_gene: -; abundance: -; v_gene: TRBV28; j_gene: TRBJ2-4; CDR3aa: CASRNEGEPVAKNIQYF; CDR3nt: TGTGCCAGCAGGAACGAGGGAGAGCCCGTAGCCAAAAACATTCAGTACTTC
d_gene: -; abundance: few; v_gene: TRBV12-3/TRBV12-4; j_gene: TRBJ2-2; CDR3aa: CASSLGPAGELFF; CDR3nt: TGTGCCAGCAGTTTGGGCCCGGCCGGGGAGCTGTTTTTT
d_gene: -; abundance: -; v_gene: TRBV14; j_gene: TRBJ2-3; CDR3aa: CASSQRFGGYTSTDTQYF; CDR3nt: TGTGCCAGCAGCCAGAGGTTTGGCGGGTACACTAGCACAGATACGCAGTATTTT
d_gene: -; abundance: few; v_gene: TRBV27; j_gene: TRBJ1-5; CDR3aa: CASRPNGQYSNQPQHF; CDR3nt: TGTGCCAGCAGACCTAATGGACAGTATAGCAATCAGCCCCAGCATTTT
d_gene: TRBD1; abundance: few; v_gene: TRBV2; j_gene: TRBJ1-2; CDR3aa: CASSDSWPSGQNYGYTF; CDR3nt: TGTGCCAGCAGTGACAGTTGGCCCTCGGGACAGAACTATGGCTACACCTTC
d_gene: TRBD1; abundance: -; v_gene: TRBV28; j_gene: TRBJ1-5; CDR3aa: CASSNAGTGEKNQPQHF; CDR3nt: TGTGCCAGCAGTAACGCCGGGACAGGTGAGAAGAATCAGCCCCAGCATTTT
d_gene: -; abundance: -; v_gene: TRBV5-4; j_gene: TRBJ2-7; CDR3aa: CASSFHETEQYF; CDR3nt: TGTGCCAGCAGCTTTCACGAAACAGAGCAGTACTTC
d_gene: TRBD1; abundance: -; v_gene: TRBV19; j_gene: TRBJ1-5; CDR3aa: CASSSSGTGYQPQHF; CDR3nt: TGTGCCAGTAGTTCTTCCGGGACAGGCTATCAGCCCCAGCATTTT
d_gene: TRBD1; abundance: once; v_gene: TRBV19; j_gene: TRBJ2-6; CDR3aa: CASTLGDSFAGANVLTF; CDR3nt: TGTGCCAGTACCCTCGGGGACAGCTTCGCGGGGGCCAACGTCCTGACTTTC
d_gene: TRBD1; abundance: -; v_gene: TRBV18; j_gene: TRBJ1-4; CDR3aa: CASSLTPGQQNEKLFF; CDR3nt: TGTGCCAGCTCACTTACTCCGGGACAGCAGAATGAAAAACTGTTTTTT
d_gene: TRBD2; abundance: -; v_gene: TRBV19; j_gene: TRBJ2-1; CDR3aa: CASSPRLAGTYNEQFF; CDR3nt: TGTGCCAGTAGTCCTAGACTAGCGGGGACATACAATGAGCAGTTCTTC